One sample yielded the 20 T cell receptor beta chains listed below, sequenced in a study of T-cell memory formation after mild COVID-19. Each CDR3 protein is one row after TCRdb ran MiXCR on the 5' RACE reads. Of around 250,000 distinct CDR3 sequences detected, over 8.5% appear once; the ten largest clones hold around 20%. Sequenced: PBMCs or a T cell subset sorted from them (not recorded which). All receptors derive from a man between 18 and 35 years old who had mild COVID-19 (a few samples of this study predate the infection). Cell type and time point are not known.

This clonotype was recorded many times. The chain links TRBV7-2 to TRBJ1-2; TRBD1 might be the D (5 bases). Trimming cost V 4 bases and J 10 bases, with 10 bases left between them. Germline lookup yields CDR1 SGHTA and CDR2 FQGNSA. This CDR3 has 11 amino acids. CDR3 region: CASSSTRVYTF. Here the CDR3 DNA reads TGTGCCAGCAGCTCCACCAGGGTCTACACCTTC.

The CDR3 region has the DNA TGCGCCAGCAGCCAACGGGACAGGGCAAACACTGAAGCTTTCTTT. Translated: CASSQRDRANTEAFF. This chain connects TRBV4-1 to TRBJ1-1, with 9 bases lining up with TRBD1. CDR3 size: 15 residues. Trimming at V came to 2 bases and at J to 2 bases, leaving 3 bases not matched to a gene. Germline-derived CDR1 and CDR2 are MGHRA and YSYEKL.

The chain uses TRBV20-1 and TRBJ2-3; D is perhaps TRBD1 or TRBD2 (5 bases each). V was cut by 5 bases and J by 1 base, with 16 bases left in between. This CDR3 has 15 residues. CDR1 is DFQATT, CDR2 SNEGSKA, per germline (reference sequence). The DNA for the CDR3 is TGCAGTGCTGCGGGTCGGCTAGGGGGCACAGATACGCAGTATTTT. Translated, it gives CSAAGRLGGTDTQYF.

The rearrangement links TRBV7-9 to TRBJ1-1; D possibly corresponds to TRBD1 (6 bases). The CDR3 loop spans 11 amino acids. Per germline, CDR1 SEHNR and CDR2 FQNEAQ (reference sequence). With 5 bases removed from V and 8 bases from J, the gap between germline ends came to 9 bases. CDR3 bases: TGTGCCAGCAGCCTGGACAGCGAAGCTTTCTTT. Its translation is CASSLDSEAFF.

This clonotype turned up a few times. The chain uses TRBV15 and TRBJ2-7; D remains unclear. Germline values: CDR1 LNHNV, CDR2 YYDKDF (reference sequence). V dropped 8 bases and J dropped 7 bases, with 15 bases sitting between them. The CDR3 totals 12 residues. In DNA, the CDR3 is TGTGCCACCGCCGTCGACATGCGAGAGCAGTACTTC. Protein product: CATAVDMREQYF.

This clonotype has a handful of counts. The chain is built from TRBV7-2 and TRBJ2-2, with D perhaps being TRBD1 or TRBD2 (5 bases each). V was cut by 0 bases and J by 9 bases, with 14 bases left in between. The CDR3 contains 15 residues. Germline CDR1 reads SGHTA; CDR2 reads FQGNSA. The CDR3 bases are TGTGCCAGCAGCTTAGCGGGGCAACCCGGGAGGGAGCTGTTTTTT. Translated, it gives CASSLAGQPGRELFF.

This clonotype was counted between two and nine times. The chain joins TRBV7-2 to TRBJ1-2; D is undetermined. The CDR3 runs 13 residues. V was clipped by 5 bases and J by 5 bases, with 12 bases between them. CDR1 and CDR2 from the germline V gene are SGHTA and FQGNSA. CDR3 in DNA: TGTGCCAGCAGCGACGGGGTAGGGTATGGCTACACCTTC. This sequence encodes CASSDGVGYGYTF. Full variable domain (outside the CDR3, taken from reference TRBV7-2 and TRBJ1-2): GAGVSQSPSNKVTEKGKDVELRCDPISGHTALYWYRQSLGQGLEFLIYFQGNSAPDKSGLPSDRFSAERTGGSVSTLTIQRTQQEDSAVYLCASSDGVGYGYTFGSGTRLTVV.

This clonotype was detected a few times. This chain uses TRBV7-2 with TRBJ2-1; D may be TRBD1 or TRBD2 (7 bases each). Germline V lookup: CDR1 SGHTA, CDR2 FQGNSA. The CDR3 totals 15 residues. Trimming cost V 2 bases and J 7 bases, with 15 bases left between them. CDR3 sequence: CASSLRQGLRNEQFF. In DNA form, the CDR3 reads TGTGCCAGCAGCTTACGACAGGGACTAAGAAATGAGCAGTTCTTC.

This clonotype was observed at least ten times. The genes are TRBV7-2 and TRBJ2-3, with 9 nucleotides matching TRBD2. Losses at the gene ends were 4 bases for V and 1 base for J; bases not matched to a gene: 0. Germline V CDR1 and CDR2: SGHTA, FQGNSA. This CDR3 has 14 residues. The CDR3 sequence: CASSSSGGTDTQYF. The CDR3 nucleotides read TGTGCCAGCAGCTCTAGCGGGGGCACAGATACGCAGTATTTT. Full variable domain (remainder filled in from reference TRBV7-2 and TRBJ2-3): GAGVSQSPSNKVTEKGKDVELRCDPISGHTALYWYRQSLGQGLEFLIYFQGNSAPDKSGLPSDRFSAERTGGSVSTLTIQRTQQEDSAVYLCASSSSGGTDTQYFGPGTRLTVL.

The rearrangement joins TRBV6-6 to TRBJ2-7, with D unresolved. CDR1 and CDR2 (germline): MNHNY, SVGAGI (reference sequence). V lost 6 bases, J lost 1 base, and 7 bases lay in between. The CDR3 sequence is 12 residues long. The CDR3 spells CASRAPSYEQYV. For the CDR3, the DNA is TGTGCCAGCAGAGCTCCTTCCTACGAGCAGTACGTC.

This clonotype was counted between two and nine times. CDR3 in amino acids: CASSSGRVGRTDTQYF. Here the CDR3 DNA reads TGTGCCAGCAGCTCGGGAAGGGTTGGCCGCACAGATACGCAGTATTTT. V usage is TRBV5-6 and J usage is TRBJ2-3; D might be TRBD2 (5 bases). CDR1 and CDR2 (germline): SGHDT, YYEEEE. The CDR3 spans 16 residues. The germline V and J ends were trimmed by 3 bases and 1 base, with 15 bases remaining between them.

The rearrangement links TRBV27 to TRBJ2-1, with 9 bases that match TRBD2. The CDR3 has 16 residues. Trimming at V came to 1 base and at J to 2 bases, leaving 3 bases not matched to a gene. Germline CDR1 MNHEY, CDR2 SMNVEV (reference sequence). CDR3 sequence reads: CASSLYQRGAYNEQFF. CDR3 nucleotide sequence: TGTGCCAGCAGTTTATACCAGCGGGGGGCCTACAATGAGCAGTTCTTC.

V is TRBV4-1 and J is TRBJ2-7; D is uncertain. Germline-derived CDR1 and CDR2 are MGHRA and YSYEKL. Trimming pared 0 bases from V and 4 bases from J, leaving 13 bases between. This CDR3 contains 15 residues. The CDR3 region has the DNA TGCGCCAGCAGCCAAGATAGTCACAGACCGTACGAGCAGTACTTC. Its translation: CASSQDSHRPYEQYF.

V gene TRBV12-3 or TRBV12-4 combines with J gene TRBJ1-2; D gene uncertain. This CDR3 region has 15 residues. V lost 4 bases and J lost 8, with 20 bases in between. CDR3 residues: CASSSGLGLDPGYTF. In nucleotides, the CDR3 is TGTGCCAGCAGTTCGGGTCTAGGGCTCGACCCAGGCTACACCTTC.

This clonotype was detected ten times or more. The rearrangement uses TRBV7-2 and TRBJ1-2; 7 positions agree with TRBD1. Germline CDR1 and CDR2: SGHTA and FQGNSA. This CDR3 is built from 14 residues. V dropped 5 bases and J dropped 5; count of bases not matched to a gene: 8. CDR3 sequence reads: CASSDIGGQYGYTF. CDR3 in DNA: TGTGCCAGCAGCGACATCGGGGGACAGTATGGCTACACCTTC.

The rearrangement joins TRBV7-9 to TRBJ2-2; D is perhaps TRBD2 (6 bases). Germline CDR1 SEHNR, CDR2 FQNEAQ (reference sequence). This CDR3 region has 16 residues. V shed 6 bases and J shed 1 base, with 15 bases lying between them. CDR3 in amino acids: CASRSPGLMNTGELFF. DNA for the CDR3: TGTGCCAGCAGATCCCCGGGACTTATGAACACCGGGGAGCTGTTTTTT.

The rearrangement uses TRBV11-2 and TRBJ2-3; 10 bases agree with TRBD2. In germline, CDR1 is SGHAT, CDR2 FQNNGV. The V segment lost 4 bases and the J segment 1 base; nucleotides outside the gene matches: 17. The CDR3 is 20 residues long. The CDR3 bases are TGTGCCAGCAGCTCCAGGGGACTAGCGACCCTAACCTGGGGCACAGATACGCAGTATTTT. Protein product: CASSSRGLATLTWGTDTQYF.

This clonotype was counted ten times or more. The chain combines TRBV7-3 with TRBJ2-2; D perhaps matches TRBD2 (6 bases). V was clipped by 5 bases and J by 0 bases, with 10 bases between them. Germline V gene lookup returns CDR1 SGHTA and CDR2 FQGTGA. This CDR3 has 15 amino acids. CDR3 amino acids: CASSRDSANTGELFF. In DNA, the CDR3 is TGTGCCAGCAGCCGGGACTCAGCGAACACCGGGGAGCTGTTTTTT.

This clonotype has ten or more counts. The chain combines TRBV12-3 or TRBV12-4 with TRBJ1-5; D unclear. CDR3 length: 15 residues. V was pared by 0 bases and J by 0 bases, with 6 bases between. CDR3 nucleotides: TGTGCCAGCAGTTTAGCGACAACTAGCAATCAGCCCCAGCATTTT. Translating it yields CASSLATTSNQPQHF.

Here the CDR3 DNA reads TGTGCCTGGAGTGTACATCGGAAAGTGGTTGGAGAGACCCAGTACTTC. It codes for CAWSVHRKVVGETQYF. This chain joins TRBV30 and TRBJ2-5; D is ambiguous. Germline lookup yields CDR1 GTSNPN and CDR2 SVGIG (reference sequence). The CDR3 length is 16 residues. The V gene lost 0 bases and the J gene lost 4 bases, with 18 bases spanning the gap.